This passage covers 18 T cell receptor beta chains from one sample sequenced in a study of T cell responses to AZD1222 COVID-19 vaccine. Repertoires were generated with immunoSEQ multiplex PCR, while TCRdb's copy carries only in-frame clones and drops some. The table shows tens of thousands of clones, with 65% to 90% occurring only once. The input for sequencing was peripheral blood, taken on day 0 of AZD1222 vaccination. The receptors derive from an adult in good health.

The genes are TRBV29-1 and TRBJ2-1; TRBD1 matches at 10 bases. CDR1 and CDR2 (germline): SQVTM, ANQGSEA. The trim removed 8 bases at V and 4 bases at J, leaving 8 bases unmatched. There are 14 residues in the CDR3. CDR3 coding DNA: TGCAGCACAAACCGGGACAGGGGATACAATGAGCAGTTCTTC. Encoded protein: CSTNRDRGYNEQFF.

The chain links TRBV19 to TRBJ1-5; TRBD1 might be the D (6 bases). The CDR3 length is 17 residues. Deletions cut 3 bases from V and 9 bases from J, with 24 bases between. CDR1 LNHDA and CDR2 SQIVND come from the germline V gene (reference sequence). CDR3 DNA: TGTGCCAGTAGTATCACTGTACAGGGACCTGTATCAGGGCCCCAGCATTTT. Translating gives CASSITVQGPVSGPQHF.

This clone was detected a few times. The chain carries TRBV11-3 and TRBJ1-2, with D unclear. V shed 5 bases and J shed 8 bases, with 18 bases lying between them. The CDR3 extends over 14 amino acids. Per germline, CDR1 SGHNT and CDR2 YENEEA. The CDR3 DNA reads TGTGCCAGCAGCCCACGGGCCGCCGGGCGAGGCTACACCTTC. This gives the protein CASSPRAAGRGYTF.

The V and J genes are TRBV2 and TRBJ2-5; the match to TRBD2 covers 10 bases. CDR1 and CDR2 from the germline V gene are SNHLY and FYNNEI. This CDR3 comprises 16 residues. V lost 2 bases, J lost 5 bases, and 8 bases stayed unmatched. CDR3 amino acids: CASSEFAAGGDETQYF. CDR3 coding DNA: TGTGCCAGCAGTGAATTCGCAGCGGGAGGGGATGAGACCCAGTACTTC. The full variable domain, completed using reference TRBV2 and TRBJ2-5, is EPEVTQTPSHQVTQMGQEVILRCVPISNHLYFYWYRQILGQKVEFLVSFYNNEISEKSEIFDDQFSVERPDGSNFTLKIRSTKLEDSAMYFCASSEFAAGGDETQYFGPGTRLLVL.

V is TRBV7-9 and J is TRBJ1-3, with no clear D. CDR3 length: 16 amino acids. CDR1 is SEHNR, CDR2 FQNEAQ, per germline (reference sequence). V dropped 5 bases and J dropped 0 bases, with 14 bases sitting between them. CDR3 nucleotide sequence: TGTGCCAGCAGCCTACGGCGCACCTACTCTGGAAACACCATATATTTT. It encodes CASSLRRTYSGNTIYF.

The gene calls are TRBV15 and TRBJ2-2; D might be TRBD1 or TRBD2, each matching 6 bases. V was trimmed by 1 base and J by 6 bases, leaving 12 bases between them. Germline loops: CDR1 LNHNV, CDR2 YYDKDF (reference sequence). The CDR3 has 15 amino acids. The CDR3 coding sequence is TGTGCCACCAGCAGAGGTCGGGGGCTCCCCGGGGAGCTGTTTTTT. Its protein is CATSRGRGLPGELFF.

This sequence joins TRBV18 and TRBJ2-5; 10 bases are a match to TRBD2. Per the germline V gene, CDR1 is KGHSH and CDR2 is LQKENI. The CDR3 spans 17 residues. V was clipped by 2 bases and J by 2 bases; unmatched bases: 8. CDR3 amino acids: CASSPLTSGTLQETQYF. The CDR3 nucleotides are TGTGCCAGCTCACCATTAACTAGCGGGACCCTGCAAGAGACCCAGTACTTC.

This chain joins TRBV3-1 (or the pseudogene TRBV3-2) and TRBJ2-5; D remains unclear. Trimming left V 3 bases short and J 2 bases short, with 10 bases between. Germline CDR1 is LGHDT and CDR2 is YNNKEL (reference sequence). The CDR3 sequence is 14 residues long. CDR3 residues: CASSQLPLQETQYF. The CDR3 DNA is TGTGCCAGCAGCCAGCTTCCACTTCAAGAGACCCAGTACTTC.

This clone appeared once. The chain employs TRBV28 and TRBJ2-7; TRBD1 might be the D (6 bases). V lost 4 bases, J lost 0 bases, and 13 bases lay in between. The CDR3 is 15 amino acids. The V gene's germline CDR1 is MDHEN and CDR2 SYDVKM. The CDR3 nucleotides are TGTGCCAGCAGTTCCCCCTCCAGGGGCTCCTACGAGCAGTACTTC. Protein sequence: CASSSPSRGSYEQYF.

The CDR3 nucleotides read TGTGCCAGCAGCTACAGGTATCTGAACACTGAAGCTTTCTTT. Amino acids: CASSYRYLNTEAFF. This chain joins TRBV11-3 and TRBJ1-1, with D maybe TRBD1 (5 bases). V lost 4 bases to trimming and J lost 0 bases, with 9 bases between them. Germline V gene lookup returns CDR1 SGHNT and CDR2 YENEEA. The CDR3 sequence is 14 residues long.

This clone has a single count. This sequence joins TRBV19 and TRBJ1-1; TRBD1 matches 10 bases. Germline V gives CDR1 LNHDA, CDR2 SQIVND (reference sequence). The ends lost 6 bases at V and 2 bases at J; junction bases unmatched: 3. The CDR3 consists of 14 residues. In DNA form, the CDR3 reads TGTGCCAGTAGGGGGACAGGGGTAAACACTGAAGCTTTCTTT. Its translation: CASRGTGVNTEAFF.

Points on this clone: One junction end does not reproduce the germline sequence, and a read error may be involved. This CDR3 reads CASSQDWAPLYF. For the CDR3, the DNA is TGTGCCAGCAGCCAAGATTGGGCTCCTCTATACTTC. V gene TRBV3-1 (or the pseudogene TRBV3-2) combines with J gene TRBJ1-2; no reliable D call. The V gene's germline CDR1 is LGHDT and CDR2 YNNKEL (reference sequence). This CDR3 region has 12 residues.

The chain is built from TRBV6-1 and TRBJ1-2; D is uncertain. Germline values: CDR1 MNHNS, CDR2 SASEGT. The ends were cut back, 2 bases at V and 7 bases at J, with 11 bases in the middle. The CDR3 runs to 13 residues. Here the CDR3 reads CASSEWVQSGYTF. The CDR3 bases are TGTGCCAGCAGTGAATGGGTCCAGTCTGGCTACACCTTC.

The chain couples TRBV2 to TRBJ2-1; tentatively, D is TRBD2 (6 bases). CDR1 and CDR2 from the germline V gene are SNHLY and FYNNEI. The length of the CDR3 is 14 residues. The ends were cut back, 7 bases at V and 4 bases at J, with 14 bases in the middle. The DNA of the CDR3 is TGTGCCAGCATAAATGTAGCGGCATACAATGAGCAGTTCTTC. It is translated as CASINVAAYNEQFF.

The chain joins TRBV10-3 to TRBJ2-5, with TRBD2 matching over 7 bases. Germline V gives CDR1 ENHRY, CDR2 SYGVKD. This CDR3 has 13 amino acids. V was pared by 2 bases and J by 5 bases, with 2 bases of the junction left unmatched. This CDR3 is CAISESSGETQYF. Written as DNA, the CDR3 is TGTGCCATCAGTGAGAGTAGCGGGGAGACCCAGTACTTC.

J is TRBJ1-2 and V is TRBV5-4; 8 nucleotides agree with TRBD1. The CDR3 consists of 14 residues. Germline V lookup: CDR1 SGHNT, CDR2 YYREEE (reference sequence). The trim removed 4 bases at V and 2 bases at J, leaving 4 bases unmatched. CDR3 DNA: TGTGCCAGCAGCCCTCGGACAGGGAACTATGGCTACACCTTC. Its protein product is CASSPRTGNYGYTF.

The chain is built from TRBV5-1 and TRBJ2-1; possibly TRBD1 for D (6 bases). From germline, CDR1 is SGHRS and CDR2 YFSETQ. The CDR3 sequence is 14 residues long. Trimming removed 0 bases from V and 7 bases from J, with 11 bases in between. This CDR3 reads CASSLVSRGNEQFF. The DNA of the CDR3 is TGCGCCAGCAGCTTGGTGAGCAGGGGTAATGAGCAGTTCTTC.

The chain combines TRBV5-6 with TRBJ2-3; no clear D. Germline CDR1 SGHDT, CDR2 YYEEEE. Deletions cut 4 bases from V and 5 bases from J, with 20 bases between. The CDR3 runs to 16 residues. The CDR3 sequence: CASSTGLWRAEDTQYF. CDR3 nucleotide sequence: TGTGCCAGCAGCACCGGCCTTTGGAGAGCAGAAGATACGCAGTATTTT.